This T cell receptor beta chain was documented in a study of shared clonotypes between healthy human individuals. To note about this clone: Its target is not known.

Assay: immunoSEQ multiplex PCR; the TCRdb copy retains only in-frame clones and omits some. Among 600,000 to 750,000 clones listed, roughly 91% were seen once. General study points: The low donor count limited represented genetic and exposure-history diversity. Naive subsets typically showed greater estimated richness than memory subsets.

Specimen: memory CD8+ T cells from PBMCs. Specified subset: CD45RO+ cells pooled with CCR7-negative TemRA cells. This receptor was identified in a young man in good health. Some clones in this sample may be carry-over from other donors' samples.

The CDR3 DNA reads TGTGCCAGTAGTATGCGGACAGCTGGCTACACCTTC. It codes for CASSMRTAGYTF. The V and J genes are TRBV19 and TRBJ1-2; D might be TRBD1 (6 bases). This CDR3 is 12 amino acids long. Trimming took off 3 bases at V and 7 bases at J, with 9 bases between the two ends. Germline V CDR1 and CDR2: LNHDA, SQIVND (reference sequence).